These 18 T cell receptor beta chains originate from one sample sequenced in a study of T cell changes during pregnancy in multiple sclerosis. Profiled with immunoSEQ multiplex PCR; TCRdb holds only in-frame clones, not every one. The profile shows about 64,000 clones, roughly 92% of them singletons. This specimen consisted of peripheral blood, obtained in the second trimester of pregnancy. Source of these receptors: a female donor with multiple sclerosis, enrolled in a pregnancy study.

The CDR3 here is CASNGGATNEKLFF. CDR3 nucleotides: TGTGCCAGCAATGGAGGGGCAACTAATGAAAAACTGTTTTTT. The chain combines TRBV28 with TRBJ1-4, with D possibly matching TRBD1 (5 bases). CDR1 and CDR2 (germline): MDHEN, SYDVKM. The CDR3 sequence is 14 residues long. Trimming stripped 7 bases from V and 0 bases from J, with 9 bases between.

CDR3 sequence reads: CASSEGLYNEQFF. In DNA form, the CDR3 reads TGTGCCAGCAGTGAAGGACTTTACAATGAGCAGTTCTTC. The V gene is TRBV2, the J gene TRBJ2-1; D gene unclear. Germline lookup yields CDR1 SNHLY and CDR2 FYNNEI. Trimming pared 1 base from V and 4 bases from J, leaving 5 bases between. This CDR3 spans 13 amino acids.

The chain has TRBV5-4 and TRBJ1-2; no clear D gene. The ends were cut back, 4 bases at V and 4 bases at J, with 14 bases in the middle. CDR1 SGHNT and CDR2 YYREEE come from the germline V gene (reference sequence). This CDR3 region has 14 residues. The CDR3 DNA reads TGTGCCAGCAGCCCACCTTGGGCTCCCTATGGCTACACCTTC. Protein: CASSPPWAPYGYTF.

The chain couples TRBV4-2 to TRBJ2-3, with TRBD2 identical over 10 bases. CDR3 length: 18 residues. From germline, CDR1 is LGHNA and CDR2 YNFKEQ. The V segment lost 0 bases and the J segment 0 bases; nucleotides outside the gene matches: 6. As DNA, the CDR3 is TGTGCCAGCAGCCAAGATCTAGCGGGGGTCATTAGCACAGATACGCAGTATTTT. Translating gives CASSQDLAGVISTDTQYF.

The chain recombines TRBV11-1 with TRBJ2-5; tentatively, D is TRBD2 (6 bases). CDR1 and CDR2 (germline): SGHAT, FQDESV (reference sequence). CDR3 length: 13 amino acids. V was cut by 5 bases and J by 5 bases, with 12 bases left in between. The CDR3 DNA reads as TGTGCCAGCAGCCCCGGGAGAGGGGAGACCCAGTACTTC. Its protein is CASSPGRGETQYF.

The V and J genes are TRBV4-2 and TRBJ2-1; 10 nucleotides match TRBD2. This CDR3 contains 16 residues. The ends lost 0 bases at V and 2 bases at J; junction bases unmatched: 1. The germline CDR1 and CDR2 sequences are LGHNA and YNFKEQ. In nucleotides, the CDR3 is TGTGCCAGCAGCCAAGATGGGACTAGCGCCTACAATGAGCAGTTCTTC. Residues: CASSQDGTSAYNEQFF.

The chain recombines TRBV5-1 with TRBJ2-1, with 10 bases fitting TRBD2. The V gene end was trimmed by 1 base and the J gene end by 7 bases; junction bases not matched to a gene: 5. This CDR3 region has 15 residues. Germline CDR1 reads SGHRS; CDR2 reads YFSETQ. This CDR3 is CASSLQLAGVNEQFF. CDR3 sequence (DNA): TGCGCCAGCAGCTTGCAGCTAGCGGGAGTAAATGAGCAGTTCTTC.

The genes are TRBV7-9 and TRBJ2-1; TRBD2 matches 9 bases. The V and J ends lost 5 bases and 4 bases, in that order; junction bases with no gene match: 12. Germline CDR1 is SEHNR and CDR2 is FQNEAQ (reference sequence). This CDR3 has 17 amino acids. The CDR3 reads CASSAKGLAGPYNEQFF. CDR3 nucleotide sequence: TGTGCCAGCAGCGCCAAGGGGCTAGCGGGACCGTACAATGAGCAGTTCTTC.

This clone was seen once. The chain employs TRBV18 and TRBJ1-2, with D unclear. CDR1 is KGHSH, CDR2 LQKENI, per germline. With 2 bases removed from V and 8 bases from J, the gap between germline ends came to 15 bases. This CDR3 is 14 amino acids long. The CDR3 sequence is CASSPLEGDGGYTF. In DNA form, the CDR3 reads TGTGCCAGCTCACCATTGGAGGGAGATGGAGGCTACACCTTC.

The V and J genes are TRBV10-1 and TRBJ2-2; unclear D gene. The CDR3 is 12 residues long. Trimming took 8 bases from V and 7 from J, leaving 11 bases between them. CDR1 WNHNN and CDR2 SYGVQD come from the germline V gene (reference sequence). This CDR3 reads CASGTTVGELFF. The CDR3 bases are TGCGCCAGCGGTACCACAGTCGGGGAGCTGTTTTTT.

The chain is built from TRBV6-1 and TRBJ2-7; 9 bases line up with TRBD2. Germline-derived CDR1 and CDR2 are MNHNS and SASEGT. The CDR3 runs to 14 residues. The junction had 8 bases not matched to a gene; V was cut back by 8 bases and J by 3 bases. CDR3 DNA sequence: TGTGCCAGCGGGTCTAGCGGGATCCGCTACGAGCAGTACTTC. It translates to CASGSSGIRYEQYF.

This clone was counted a single time. V is TRBV11-2 and J is TRBJ1-5, with D unresolved. CDR3 length: 16 amino acids. Trimming shortened V by 0 bases and J by 3 bases, and 12 bases separated the two germline ends. The germline CDR1 and CDR2 sequences are SGHAT and FQNNGV. The CDR3 loop is CASSLDQRLINQPQHF. CDR3 sequence (DNA): TGTGCCAGCAGCTTAGATCAGCGATTAATCAATCAGCCCCAGCATTTT.

This chain connects TRBV13 to TRBJ2-6; TRBD1 is a possible D gene (6 bases). Germline V gives CDR1 PRHDT, CDR2 FYEKMQ (reference sequence). This CDR3 comprises 16 residues. Trimming removed 5 bases from V and 0 bases from J, with 11 bases in between. The CDR3 DNA sequence: TGTGCCAGCAGCCCGAACAGGGACTCTGGGGCCAACGTCCTGACTTTC. Translated: CASSPNRDSGANVLTF.

The rearrangement uses TRBV18 and TRBJ2-7, with 8 bases lining up with TRBD2. This CDR3 spans 15 amino acids. The germline V gene encodes CDR1 KGHSH and CDR2 LQKENI. V lost 5 bases and J lost 2; bases outside the gene matches: 8. The CDR3 protein is CASSFGSGGAYEQYF. The CDR3 coding sequence is TGTGCCAGCTCATTCGGGTCGGGGGGGGCCTACGAGCAGTACTTC.

The rearrangement links TRBV6-5 to TRBJ1-2; D remains ambiguous. Germline V lookup: CDR1 MNHEY, CDR2 SVGAGI. CDR3 length equals 12 residues. The V end lost 5 bases, the J end lost 6 bases, and 10 bases lay between the germline ends. Written as DNA, the CDR3 is TGTGCCAGCAGTGGAGGAACTCATGGCTACACCTTC. It encodes CASSGGTHGYTF.

The chain joins TRBV7-9 to TRBJ2-3; 12 bases agree with TRBD1. V gave up 5 bases and J gave up 6 bases; unmatched junction bases: 9. Germline values: CDR1 SEHNR, CDR2 FQNEAQ (reference sequence). The CDR3 spans 16 residues. The CDR3: CASSVGGTGGLDTQYF. In DNA form, the CDR3 reads TGTGCCAGCAGCGTGGGGGGGACAGGGGGCCTGGATACGCAGTATTTT.

The J gene is TRBJ2-1, the V gene TRBV27, with D possibly TRBD2 on 5 matching bases. Germline V gene data show CDR1 as MNHEY and CDR2 as SMNVEV (reference sequence). Trimming shortened V by 2 bases and J by 1 base, and 12 bases separated the two germline ends. This CDR3 is built from 16 residues. This chain's CDR3 is CASSLGPGSSYNEQFF. The CDR3 DNA is TGTGCCAGCAGTTTAGGGCCGGGGTCTTCCTACAATGAGCAGTTCTTC.

The chain links TRBV19 to TRBJ2-4; TRBD1 matches at 7 bases. Germline V lookup: CDR1 LNHDA, CDR2 SQIVND (reference sequence). The CDR3 contains 14 residues. V shed 7 bases, J shed 5 bases, and the junction held 8 bases outside the gene matches. The CDR3 loop reads CASTRDRDENIQYF. The DNA of the CDR3 is TGTGCCAGTACTCGCGACAGGGACGAAAACATTCAGTACTTC.